Given below is one T cell receptor beta chain in context. No antigen is known for it. No base qualities exist here, and no much larger clone lies one base off it. Systemically healthy Caucasian individuals from Russia, over 30 in total and aged roughly 6 to 95 years, were included as donors. Ten milliliters of peripheral blood were drawn from each donor into EDTA-treated Vacutainer tubes. Ficoll-Paque density-gradient centrifugation was used to isolate PBMCs, with at least 7 million obtained per sample. Trizol reagent was used to extract total RNA from the PBMCs, yielding at least 6 micrograms per sample. For every donor, flow cytometry on a PBMC aliquot measured the percentage of naive CD45RAhigh/CD27high T cells. The data originate from a study of blood T cells in healthy people across ages (dated by TCRdb to the mid-2010s). Looking at the study overall: Template switching captured roughly one uniquely barcoded TCR beta cDNA molecule per two T cells in model experiments. The donors were divided into four age groups: young (average approximately 17 years), middle-aged (almost 40), aged (approximately 62) and long-lived (more than 75). Age-related changes in TCR beta repertoire diversity were measured in the study by deep sequencing normalized with unique cDNA molecular identifiers. Two additional independent replicas of 1 million unique cDNA reads from the same blood draw were analyzed for two donors (one aged 18 to 29 and one aged 80 or older). To avoid experimental bias, donors of different ages were spread randomly across the sequencing lanes.

The germline V gene (reference sequence) specifies PRHDT as CDR1 and FYEKMQ as CDR2. The CDR3 measures 18 amino acids from cysteine to phenylalanine. The DNA shown is the 54-base CDR3, in frame from base 1. For this chain, trimming is 3 bases at the V end and 1 base at the J end, and the number of junction bases without a gene match is 7. Library generation was performed with 5' RACE. The reads were generated on an Illumina HiSeq 2500. A second 7 to 11 cycle PCR used a sample-barcoded 5' primer and a J-beta primer mix. A template-switch 5' adaptor carrying 12 random nucleotides introduced a unique molecular identifier onto each TCR beta cDNA molecule. Each sample yielded at least 2.5 million CDR3-containing paired-end reads. First-strand cDNA was synthesized from all RNA with the Mint cDNA synthesis kit, primed by a TRBC-specific oligonucleotide. Following uracil-DNA glycosylase treatment, a first 18-cycle PCR with universal primers M1SS and BC2_uni_R was performed on all cDNA. The study's processing was this. Each sample was normalized by randomly selecting 1 million high-quality reads, each carrying a distinct molecular identifier. Reads sharing molecular identifiers were discarded rather than binned into consensus sequences. MiTCR, run with a Q25 quality threshold and the strictest error-elimination algorithm, handled CDR3 identification, clonotype clustering and error correction. A nonparametric unseen species model with Euler transformation was used to estimate lower-bound total TCR beta diversity. Clones were called with MiXCR by TCRdb after fastp trimmed the public reads at Q25, and only in-frame beta chains were retained. Rows are unified per CDR3 protein, each entry keeping the most common DNA and genes. In this record, the V and J calls reflect TCRdb's handling and not the investigators' own analysis. Present in this sample are more than 1,400,000 distinct CDR3 sequences, around 39% of which were seen just once. 7.9% of the sample is in the top ten clones.

General conclusions and limits of the study: A strong correlation was found between observed TCR beta diversity and the percentage of naive T cells measured by flow cytometry. Because profiling used bulk unsorted PBMCs, naive and antigen-experienced compartments could not be compared conclusively. Observed TCR beta diversity per million T cells fell roughly linearly with age, and a significant reduction was already apparent by age roughly 41. Because donor CMV infection status was unknown, age-related changes in expanded clonotypes were potentially confounded. Compared with the aged group, the long-lived group had more naive CD4+ T cells, fewer expanded clones and increased TCR diversity, a pattern suggesting age selection. Estimates of total diversity based on one million sequenced T cells were considered lower bounds and underestimates.

This TCR was sampled from a woman in her late teens or twenties in good health. This sequence uses TRBV13 and TRBJ2-6, and 9 junction bases match TRBD1. Sample: blood. The DNA reads as follows: TGTGCCAGCAGCTTCCGGGACAGGGTAATGTCTGGGGCCAACGTCCTGACTTTC. Translated, it reads CASSFRDRVMSGANVLTF. Full variable domain (CDR3 extended with the reference TRBV13 and TRBJ2-6 proteins): AAGVIQSPRHLIKEKRETATLKCYPIPRHDTVYWYQQGPGQDPQFLISFYEKMQSDKGSIPDRFSAQQFSDYHSELNMSSLELGDSALYFCASSFRDRVMSGANVLTFGAGSRLTVL.